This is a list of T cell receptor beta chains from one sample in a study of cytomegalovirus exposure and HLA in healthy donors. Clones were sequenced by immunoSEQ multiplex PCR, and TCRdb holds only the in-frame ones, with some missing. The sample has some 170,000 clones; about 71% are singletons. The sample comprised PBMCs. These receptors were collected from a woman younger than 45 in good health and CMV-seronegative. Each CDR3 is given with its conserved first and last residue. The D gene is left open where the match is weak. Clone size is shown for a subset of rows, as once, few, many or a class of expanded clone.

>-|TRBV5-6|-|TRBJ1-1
TGTGCCAGCAGCGAGGTAGGGGAGGGGGACACTGAAGCTTTCTTT
CASSEVGEGDTEAFF
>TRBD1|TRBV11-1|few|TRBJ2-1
TGTGCCAGCAGCGGAGACAGGGGGATGAGTGAGCAGTTCTTC
CASSGDRGMSEQFF
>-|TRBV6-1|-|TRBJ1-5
TGTGCCAGCAGTGAAAGAGGGCAGACCCTCAATCAGCCCCAGCATTTT
CASSERGQTLNQPQHF
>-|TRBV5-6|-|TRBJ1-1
TGTGCCAGCAGCTTGGGATGGGGGGGGAACACTGAAGCTTTCTTT
CASSLGWGGNTEAFF
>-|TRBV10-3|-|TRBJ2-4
TGTGCCATCAGTGAGTCACTAGAGGTTCAGTACTTC
CAISESLEVQYF
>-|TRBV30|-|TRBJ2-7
TGTGCCTGGAGTAATCCGAGCGAGCAGTACTTC
CAWSNPSEQYF
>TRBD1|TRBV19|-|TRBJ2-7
TGTGCCAGTAGTATGGGGACAGGTTACGAGCAGTACTTC
CASSMGTGYEQYF
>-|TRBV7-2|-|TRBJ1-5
TGTGCCAGCAGCCCCGCAGGTCCGCCCCAGCATTTT
CASSPAGPPQHF
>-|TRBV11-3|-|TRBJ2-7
TGTGCCAGCAGCTTCCCCCCACGAGGGCCGTTCGAGCAGTACTTC
CASSFPPRGPFEQYF
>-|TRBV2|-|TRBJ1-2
TGTGCCAGCAGTGTCAGTTCTGGCTACACCTTC
CASSVSSGYTF
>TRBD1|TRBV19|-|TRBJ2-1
TGTGCCAGTAGGATCGTTTCCGCGTGGGGACAGGGGAACTACAATGAGCAGTTCTTC
CASRIVSAWGQGNYNEQFF
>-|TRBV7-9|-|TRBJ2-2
TGTGCCAGCAGCCCCCACGGGAACACCGGGGAGCTGTTTTTT
CASSPHGNTGELFF
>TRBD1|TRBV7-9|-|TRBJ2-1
TGTGCCAGCAACAGGGGGCTGGATGAGCAGTTCTTC
CASNRGLDEQFF
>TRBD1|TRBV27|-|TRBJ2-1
TGTGCCAGCACAGACAGGGTCGGTGAGCAGTTCTTC
CASTDRVGEQFF
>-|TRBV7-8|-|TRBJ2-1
TGTGCCAGCAGCGACCAGGACCAGAGGGCCAAGCACTTCTTC
CASSDQDQRAKHFF
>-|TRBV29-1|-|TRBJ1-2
TGCAGCGTTGAAGATCAAAGCCTCTATGGCTACACCTTC
CSVEDQSLYGYTF
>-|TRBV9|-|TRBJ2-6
TGTGCCAGCAGCGGGAACAGGGAAGAATCTGGGGCCAACGTCCTGACTTTC
CASSGNREESGANVLTF
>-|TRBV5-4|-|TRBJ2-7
TGTGCCAGCAGCTTGGCCCAGGACATCTCCTACGAGCAGTACTTC
CASSLAQDISYEQYF
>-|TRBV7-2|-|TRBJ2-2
TGTGCCAGCAGCAAGGACAGATCCGCGAACACCGGGGAGCTGTTTTTT
CASSKDRSANTGELFF
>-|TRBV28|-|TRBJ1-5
TGTGCCAGCACCCTAAAGGGGTCGGATCAGCCCCAGCATTTT
CASTLKGSDQPQHF
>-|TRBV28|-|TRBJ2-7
TGTGCCAGCACCGCCCCGGAGGAGTCCTACGAGCAGTACTTC
CASTAPEESYEQYF
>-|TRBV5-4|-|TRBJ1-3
TGTGCCAGCAGCCGCTGGCAGGGTGGAAACACCATATATTTT
CASSRWQGGNTIYF
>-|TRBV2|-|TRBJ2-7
TGTGCCAGCAGTTTCGACAGTCAGAAATCCTACGAGCAGTACTTC
CASSFDSQKSYEQYF
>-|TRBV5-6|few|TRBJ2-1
TGTGCCAGCAAGCGGAACTACAATGAGCAGTTCTTC
CASKRNYNEQFF
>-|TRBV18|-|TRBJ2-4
TGTGCCAGCTCACCACGCCTGGACAGCAAAAACATTCAGTACTTC
CASSPRLDSKNIQYF
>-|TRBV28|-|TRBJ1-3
TGTGCCAGCAGCCTTGACCCTCGAGGGAACACCATATATTTT
CASSLDPRGNTIYF
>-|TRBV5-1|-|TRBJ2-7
TGCGCCAGCAGCCTGGATGGGAGCGGGGAGCAGTACTTC
CASSLDGSGEQYF
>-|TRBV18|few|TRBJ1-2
TGTGCCAGCTCGAAGAACAGGGATGGCTACACCTTC
CASSKNRDGYTF
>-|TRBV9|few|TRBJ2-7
TGTGCCAGCAGCGTAGGTGGCAGGGCGGTTGCCGAGCAGTACTTC
CASSVGGRAVAEQYF
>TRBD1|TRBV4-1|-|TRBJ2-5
TGCGCCAGCAGCCATTTCGAGGACAGGCAAGAGACCCAGTACTTC
CASSHFEDRQETQYF
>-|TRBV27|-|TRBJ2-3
TGTGCCAGCAGTCCCCCAGGGCCCAGGCCCACAGATACGCAGTATTTT
CASSPPGPRPTDTQYF
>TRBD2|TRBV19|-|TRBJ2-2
TGTGCCAGTAGTTCCATAGCGGGGGGGCAATGGATCGGGGAGCTGTTTTTT
CASSSIAGGQWIGELFF
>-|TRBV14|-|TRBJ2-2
TGTGCCAGCAGCCAAGACCTATTCGCCGGGGAGCTGTTTTTT
CASSQDLFAGELFF